Described below is a single T cell receptor beta chain sequence and its context. The data belong to a study of blood T cell repertoires in COVID-19. Germline CDR1 and CDR2: GTSNPN and SVGIG (reference sequence). The CDR3 runs 13 residues. V gave up 1 base and J gave up 2 bases, with 9 bases separating them. Generated by immunoSEQ multiplex PCR, the TCRdb table keeps only in-frame clones and is missing some. This table holds around 290,000 clones, around 90% found once. Material: PBMCs or T cells enriched from blood (not recorded which). The chain carries TRBV30 and TRBJ2-7; D gene unclear. The receptor was isolated from a woman aged 25 to 45 who had recovered from COVID-19. CDR3 in amino acids: CAWSASYTYEQYF. The CDR3 coding sequence is TGTGCCTGGAGTGCTAGTTACACCTACGAGCAGTACTTC.